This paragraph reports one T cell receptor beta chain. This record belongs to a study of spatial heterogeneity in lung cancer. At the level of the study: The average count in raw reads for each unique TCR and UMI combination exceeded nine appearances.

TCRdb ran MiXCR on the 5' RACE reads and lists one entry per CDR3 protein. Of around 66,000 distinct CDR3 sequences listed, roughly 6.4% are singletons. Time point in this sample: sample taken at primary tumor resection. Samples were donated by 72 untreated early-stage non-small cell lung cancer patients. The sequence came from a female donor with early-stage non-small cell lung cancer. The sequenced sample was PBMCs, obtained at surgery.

CDR3 sequence: CAISGQGARGETQYF. The CDR3 DNA reads as TGTGCCATCAGTGGCCAGGGGGCGCGCGGAGAGACCCAGTACTTC. V and J are TRBV10-3 and TRBJ2-5, with TRBD1 matching over 8 bases. The CDR3 spans 15 residues. Trimming cost V 4 bases and J 4 bases; bases outside gene matches: 8. Germline V gene data show CDR1 as ENHRY and CDR2 as SYGVKD.